This is a list of T cell receptor beta chains from one sample in a study of patients and donors after allogeneic stem cell transplantation. TCRdb fed the RT-PCR reads into MiXCR, producing one record per CDR3 protein. The sample lists roughly 880,000 distinct CDR3 sequences, about 20% seen once, with 6% in the top ten. The sample taken for sequencing was blood, either unsorted or a sorted T cell fraction (not recorded which). Source of these receptors: a human donor who was either an allogeneic HSCT recipient or a stem cell or donor lymphocyte infusion donor (not recorded which). It is not recorded whose cells these are; they may come from a transplant donor. CDR3s include the opening cysteine and the closing phenylalanine or tryptophan.

V	CDR3
TRBV6-5	CASSYGRDYNEQFF
TRBV20-1	CSARDPSGGNQPQHF
TRBV13	CASSLWLPDTQYF
TRBV3-1	CASSGDRRIYEQYF
TRBV28	CASKAMTSGRRWGYNEQFF
TRBV7-2	CASIRDRGQETQYF
TRBV25-1	CASSKRLAGVDEQYF
TRBV7-9	CASSSTGNTGELFF
TRBV28	CASSTYGQGASSYEQYF
TRBV20-1	CSARDSWDVYNSPLHF
TRBV21-1	CASSKVRQETQYF
TRBV7-6	CASSLEVGGRDYGYTF
TRBV12-3/TRBV12-4	CASRTSSGSLPDTQYF
TRBV12-3/TRBV12-4	CASSLVGHEQYF
TRBV4-1	CASSQVLAGGREQYF
TRBV12-3/TRBV12-4	CASSLRGPDYNEQFF
TRBV11-2	CASSWGGTGYNEQFF
TRBV4-3	CASSQDVGSADTQYF
TRBV20-1	CSASLGARGIYEQYF
TRBV10-3	CAISEVDREGLNTEAFF
TRBV11-1	CASSLSRVSYNEQFF
TRBV19	CASSIGPLAHEQYF
TRBV12-3/TRBV12-4	CASSFEGVGGNTIYF
TRBV7-9	CASTSPATNEKLFF
TRBV9	CASSPSGRAVDEQFF
TRBV12-3/TRBV12-4	CARSRRISSYNEQFF
TRBV12-3/TRBV12-4	CASSLSLGREGSPLHF
TRBV6-5	CASSYRGFGGYTF
TRBV11-2	CASSPLTVAETQYF
TRBV5-6	CASSWETGSLMNTEAFF
TRBV6-2/TRBV6-3	CASLQGNTEAFF
TRBV6-1	CASRSGLANTEAFF
TRBV20-1	CSASSRQSNQPQHF
TRBV7-9	CASSLEGTGTYNEQFF
TRBV25-1	CASSVDRGYEQYF
TRBV11-3	CASSTRSGDTQYF
TRBV5-1	CASSLEGGRGEKLFF
TRBV12-3/TRBV12-4	CASSWTSGRLNEQFF
TRBV4-1	CASSLGTVANTGELFF
TRBV11-1	CASSLSADRASMNTEAFF
TRBV19	CASSRGKVGAVTDTQYF
TRBV5-1	CASSQTGPINSPLHF
TRBV9	CASSVAGESQPQHF
TRBV6-5	CASSYSRAQWADTQYF
TRBV20-1	CSARVSEGGGQPQHF
TRBV21-1	CASSKKRVRANPNLSTDTQYF
TRBV11-2	CASSEPSGQGTQYF
TRBV27	CASSLYGLGNNEQFF
TRBV6-5	CASEEEDTQYF
TRBV12-3/TRBV12-4	CASSHGASTDTQYF
TRBV11-2	CASSSIKGKYNEQFF
TRBV11-2	CASSHRQTNTEAFF